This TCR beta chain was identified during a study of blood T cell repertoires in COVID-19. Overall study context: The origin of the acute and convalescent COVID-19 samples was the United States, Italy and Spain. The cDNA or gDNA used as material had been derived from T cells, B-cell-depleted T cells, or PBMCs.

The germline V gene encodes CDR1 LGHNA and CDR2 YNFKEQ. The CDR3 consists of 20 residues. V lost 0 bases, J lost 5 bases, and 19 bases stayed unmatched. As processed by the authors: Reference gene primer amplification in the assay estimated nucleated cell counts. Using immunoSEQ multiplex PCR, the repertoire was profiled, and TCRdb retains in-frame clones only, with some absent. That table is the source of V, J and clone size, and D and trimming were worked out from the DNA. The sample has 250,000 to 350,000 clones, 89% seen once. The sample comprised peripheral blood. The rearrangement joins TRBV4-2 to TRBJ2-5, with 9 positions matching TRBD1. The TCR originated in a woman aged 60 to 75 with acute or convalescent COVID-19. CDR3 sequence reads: CASSQDSALSDRGRSETQYF. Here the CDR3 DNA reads TGTGCCAGCAGCCAAGACTCCGCACTATCGGACAGGGGACGTTCGGAGACCCAGTACTTC.